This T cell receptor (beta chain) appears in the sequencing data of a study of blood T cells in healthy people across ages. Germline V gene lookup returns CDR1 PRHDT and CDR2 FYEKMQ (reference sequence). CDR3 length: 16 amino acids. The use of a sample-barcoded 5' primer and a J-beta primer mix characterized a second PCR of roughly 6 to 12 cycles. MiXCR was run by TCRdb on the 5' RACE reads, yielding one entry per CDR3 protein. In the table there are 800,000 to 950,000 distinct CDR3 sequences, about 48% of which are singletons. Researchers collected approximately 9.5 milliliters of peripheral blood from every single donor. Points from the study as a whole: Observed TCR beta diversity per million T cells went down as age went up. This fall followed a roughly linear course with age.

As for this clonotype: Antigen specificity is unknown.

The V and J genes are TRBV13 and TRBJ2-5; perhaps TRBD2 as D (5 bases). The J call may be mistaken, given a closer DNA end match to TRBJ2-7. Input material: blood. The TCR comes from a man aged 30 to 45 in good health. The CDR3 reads CASSPTQTRAAYEQYF. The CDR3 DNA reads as TGTGCCAGCAGCCCCACTCAAACGAGGGCAGCCTACGAGCAGTACTTC.